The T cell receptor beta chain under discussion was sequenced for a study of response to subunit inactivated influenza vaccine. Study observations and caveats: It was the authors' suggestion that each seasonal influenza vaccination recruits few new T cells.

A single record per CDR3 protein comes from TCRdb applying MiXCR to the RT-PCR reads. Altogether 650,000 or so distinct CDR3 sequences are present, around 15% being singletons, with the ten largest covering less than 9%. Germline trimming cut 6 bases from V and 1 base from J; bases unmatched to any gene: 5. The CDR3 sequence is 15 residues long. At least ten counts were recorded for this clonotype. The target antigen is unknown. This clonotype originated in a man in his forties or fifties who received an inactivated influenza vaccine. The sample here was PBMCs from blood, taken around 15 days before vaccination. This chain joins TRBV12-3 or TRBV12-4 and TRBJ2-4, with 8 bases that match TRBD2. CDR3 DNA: TGTGCCAGCAGCCCCCCGGGGGGGGCCAAAAACATTCAGTACTTC. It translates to CASSPPGGAKNIQYF.